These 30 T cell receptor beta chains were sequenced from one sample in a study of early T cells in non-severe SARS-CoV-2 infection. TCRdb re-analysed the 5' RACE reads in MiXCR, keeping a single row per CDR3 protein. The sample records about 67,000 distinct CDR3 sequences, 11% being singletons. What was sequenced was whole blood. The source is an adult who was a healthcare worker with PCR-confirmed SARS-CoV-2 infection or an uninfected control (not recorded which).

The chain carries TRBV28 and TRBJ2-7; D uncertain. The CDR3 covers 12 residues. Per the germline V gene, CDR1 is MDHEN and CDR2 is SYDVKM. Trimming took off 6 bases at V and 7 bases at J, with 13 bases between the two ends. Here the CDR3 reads CASSDGSLEQYF. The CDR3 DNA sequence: TGTGCCAGCAGCGACGGATCGTTAGAGCAGTACTTC.

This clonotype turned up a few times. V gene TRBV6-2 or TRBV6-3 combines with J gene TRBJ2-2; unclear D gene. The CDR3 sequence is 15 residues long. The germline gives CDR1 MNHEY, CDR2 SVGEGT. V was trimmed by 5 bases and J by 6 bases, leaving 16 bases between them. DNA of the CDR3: TGTGCCAGCAGTCCTACCCCAATCTTAGCCGGGGAGCTGTTTTTT. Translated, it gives CASSPTPILAGELFF.

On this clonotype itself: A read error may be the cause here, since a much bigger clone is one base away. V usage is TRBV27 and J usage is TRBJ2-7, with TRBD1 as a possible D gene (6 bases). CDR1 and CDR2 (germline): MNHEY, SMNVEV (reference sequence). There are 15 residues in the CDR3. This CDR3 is CASGFGAGVTYEQYF. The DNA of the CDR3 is TGTGCCAGCGGTTTCGGCGCAGGGGTTACCTACGAGCAGTACTTC.

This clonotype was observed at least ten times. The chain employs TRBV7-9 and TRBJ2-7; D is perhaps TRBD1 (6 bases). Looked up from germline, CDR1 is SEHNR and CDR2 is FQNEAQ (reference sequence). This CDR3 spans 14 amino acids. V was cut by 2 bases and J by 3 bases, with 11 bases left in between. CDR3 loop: CASSLLDRNYEQYF. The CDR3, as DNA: TGTGCCAGCAGCTTATTGGACAGAAACTACGAGCAGTACTTC.

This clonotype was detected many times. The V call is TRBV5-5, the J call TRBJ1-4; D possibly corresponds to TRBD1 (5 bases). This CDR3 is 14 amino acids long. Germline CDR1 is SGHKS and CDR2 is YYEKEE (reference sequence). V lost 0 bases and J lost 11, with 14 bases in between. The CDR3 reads CASSLETYGGKLFF. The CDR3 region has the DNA TGTGCCAGCAGCTTGGAGACGTACGGGGGGAAACTGTTTTTT. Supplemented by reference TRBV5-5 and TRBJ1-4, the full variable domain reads DAGVTQSPTHLIKTRGQQVTLRCSPISGHKSVSWYQQVLGQGPQFIFQYYEKEERGRGNFPDRFSARQFPNYSSELNVNALLLGDSALYLCASSLETYGGKLFFGSGTQLSVL.

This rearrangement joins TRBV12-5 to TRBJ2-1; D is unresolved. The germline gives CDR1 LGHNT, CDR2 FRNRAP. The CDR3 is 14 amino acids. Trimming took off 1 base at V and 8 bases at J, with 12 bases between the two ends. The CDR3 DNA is TGTGCTAGTGGTTTGGACAGTTTTGTCCATGAGCAGTTCTTC. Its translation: CASGLDSFVHEQFF.

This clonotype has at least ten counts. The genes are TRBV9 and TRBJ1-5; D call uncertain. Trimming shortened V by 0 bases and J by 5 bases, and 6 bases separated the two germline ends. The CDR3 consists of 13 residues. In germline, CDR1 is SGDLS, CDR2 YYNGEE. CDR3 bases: TGTGCCAGCAGCGTAGGTCCTTATCAGCCCCAGCATTTT. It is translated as CASSVGPYQPQHF.

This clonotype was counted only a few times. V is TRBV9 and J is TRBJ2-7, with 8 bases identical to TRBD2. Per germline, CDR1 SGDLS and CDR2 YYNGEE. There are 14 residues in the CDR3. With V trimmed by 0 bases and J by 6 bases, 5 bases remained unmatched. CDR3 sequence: CASSVAGGLSEQYF. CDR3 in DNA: TGTGCCAGCAGCGTAGCGGGGGGGCTAAGCGAGCAGTACTTC.

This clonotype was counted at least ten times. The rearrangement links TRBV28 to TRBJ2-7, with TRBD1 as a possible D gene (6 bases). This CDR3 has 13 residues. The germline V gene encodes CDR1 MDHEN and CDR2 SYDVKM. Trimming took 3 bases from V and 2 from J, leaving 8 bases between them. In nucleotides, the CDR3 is TGTGCCAGCAGTTTGCAGGGGACCTACGAGCAGTACTTC. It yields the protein CASSLQGTYEQYF.

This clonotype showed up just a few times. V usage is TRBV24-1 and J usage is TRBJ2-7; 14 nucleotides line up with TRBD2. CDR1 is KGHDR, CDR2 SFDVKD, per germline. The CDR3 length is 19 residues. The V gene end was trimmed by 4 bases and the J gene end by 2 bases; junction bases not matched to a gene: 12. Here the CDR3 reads CATSDQGLAGGIRAYEQYF. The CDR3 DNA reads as TGTGCCACCAGTGACCAAGGACTAGCGGGAGGCATCCGGGCCTACGAGCAGTACTTC.

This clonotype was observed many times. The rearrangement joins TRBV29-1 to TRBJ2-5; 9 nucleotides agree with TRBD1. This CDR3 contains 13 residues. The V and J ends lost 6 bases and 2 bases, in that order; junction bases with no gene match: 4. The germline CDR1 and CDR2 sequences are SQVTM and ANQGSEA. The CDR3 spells CSVHGQGQETQYF. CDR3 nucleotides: TGCAGCGTCCACGGACAGGGGCAAGAGACCCAGTACTTC.

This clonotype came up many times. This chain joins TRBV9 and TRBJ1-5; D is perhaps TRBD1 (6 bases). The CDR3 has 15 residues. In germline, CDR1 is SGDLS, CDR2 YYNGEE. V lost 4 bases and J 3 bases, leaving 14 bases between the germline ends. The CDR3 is CASSRNDRHNQPQHF. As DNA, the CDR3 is TGTGCCAGCAGCCGAAATGACAGGCACAATCAGCCCCAGCATTTT.

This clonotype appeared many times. In nucleotides, the CDR3 is TGTGCCAGTACCATAGGGGGGGGCGATCAGCCCCAGCATTTT. Protein sequence: CASTIGGGDQPQHF. J is TRBJ1-5 and V is TRBV19; a possible D gene is TRBD1 (6 bases). This CDR3 contains 14 residues. With 7 bases removed from V and 5 bases from J, the gap between germline ends came to 15 bases. The V gene's germline CDR1 is LNHDA and CDR2 SQIVND (reference sequence).

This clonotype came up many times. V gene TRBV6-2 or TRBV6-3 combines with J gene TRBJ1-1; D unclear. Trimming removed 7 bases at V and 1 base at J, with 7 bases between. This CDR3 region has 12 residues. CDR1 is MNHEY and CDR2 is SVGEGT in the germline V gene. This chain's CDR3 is CASKDPNTEAFF. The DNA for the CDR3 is TGTGCCAGCAAGGATCCGAACACTGAAGCTTTCTTT.

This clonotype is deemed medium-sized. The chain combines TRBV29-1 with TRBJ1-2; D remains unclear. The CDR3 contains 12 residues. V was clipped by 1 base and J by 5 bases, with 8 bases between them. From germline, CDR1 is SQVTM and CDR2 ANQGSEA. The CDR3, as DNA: TGCAGCGTTGAAGGGGAACCATATGGCTACACCTTC. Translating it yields CSVEGEPYGYTF.

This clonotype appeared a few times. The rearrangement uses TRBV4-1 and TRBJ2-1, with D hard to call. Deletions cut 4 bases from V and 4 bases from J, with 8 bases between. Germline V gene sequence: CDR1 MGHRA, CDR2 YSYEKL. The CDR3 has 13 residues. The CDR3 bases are TGCGCCAGCAGCCGCCCTGTATACAATGAGCAGTTCTTC. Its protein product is CASSRPVYNEQFF.

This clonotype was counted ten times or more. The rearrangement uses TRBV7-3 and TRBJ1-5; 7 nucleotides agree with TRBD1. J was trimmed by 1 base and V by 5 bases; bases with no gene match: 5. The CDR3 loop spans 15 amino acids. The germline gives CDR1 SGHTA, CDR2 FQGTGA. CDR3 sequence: CASSRQGRSNQPQHF. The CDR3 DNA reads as TGTGCCAGCAGCAGACAGGGACGCAGCAATCAGCCCCAGCATTTT.

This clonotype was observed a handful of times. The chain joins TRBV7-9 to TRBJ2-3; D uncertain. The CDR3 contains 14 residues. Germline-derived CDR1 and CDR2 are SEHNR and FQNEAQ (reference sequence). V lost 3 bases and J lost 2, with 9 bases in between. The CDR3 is CASSFEQNTDTQYF. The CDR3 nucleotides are TGTGCCAGCAGCTTCGAACAGAACACAGATACGCAGTATTTT.

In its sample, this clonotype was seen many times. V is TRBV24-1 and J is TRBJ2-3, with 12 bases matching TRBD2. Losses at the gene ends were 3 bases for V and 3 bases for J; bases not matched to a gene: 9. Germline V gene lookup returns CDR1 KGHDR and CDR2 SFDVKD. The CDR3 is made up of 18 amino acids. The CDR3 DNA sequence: TGTGCCACCAGTGATCCGAAGACTAGCGGGAGTTGGACAGATACGCAGTATTTT. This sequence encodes CATSDPKTSGSWTDTQYF.

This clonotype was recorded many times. CDR3 DNA sequence: TGTGCCAGCAGGGGGCTGGCCGGGGAGCTGTTTTTT. As protein: CASRGLAGELFF. V gene TRBV6-2 or TRBV6-3 combines with J gene TRBJ2-2; TRBD1 is a possible D gene (5 bases). The CDR3 contains 12 residues. Trimming cost V 6 bases and J 6 bases, with 8 bases left between them. CDR1 is MNHEY, CDR2 SVGEGT, per germline.

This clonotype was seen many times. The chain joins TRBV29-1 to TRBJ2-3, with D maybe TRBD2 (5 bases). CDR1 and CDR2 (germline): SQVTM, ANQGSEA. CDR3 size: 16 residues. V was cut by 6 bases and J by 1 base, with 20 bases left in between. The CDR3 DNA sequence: TGCAGCGTAACGGGCGGTGGCCACGGGGGCACAGATACGCAGTATTTT. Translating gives CSVTGGGHGGTDTQYF.

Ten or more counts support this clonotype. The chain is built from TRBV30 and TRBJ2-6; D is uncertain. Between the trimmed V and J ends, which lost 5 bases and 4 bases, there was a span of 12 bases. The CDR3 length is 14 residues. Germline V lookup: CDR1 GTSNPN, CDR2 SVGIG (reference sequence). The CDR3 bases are TGTGCCTGGGCCAACGGAACAGGGGCCAACGTCCTGACTTTC. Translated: CAWANGTGANVLTF.

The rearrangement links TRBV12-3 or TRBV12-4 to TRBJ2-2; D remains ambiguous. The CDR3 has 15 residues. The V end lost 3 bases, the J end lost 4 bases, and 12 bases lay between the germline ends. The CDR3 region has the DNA TGTGCCAGCAGTTTGTCCGGTCCAGGCACCGGGGAGCTGTTTTTT. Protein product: CASSLSGPGTGELFF.

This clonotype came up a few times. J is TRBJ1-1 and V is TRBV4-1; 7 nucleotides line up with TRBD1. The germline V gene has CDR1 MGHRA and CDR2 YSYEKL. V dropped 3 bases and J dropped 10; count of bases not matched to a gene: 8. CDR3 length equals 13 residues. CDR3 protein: CASSQGGGQVAFF. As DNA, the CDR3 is TGCGCCAGCAGCCAGGGAGGGGGCCAGGTAGCTTTCTTT.

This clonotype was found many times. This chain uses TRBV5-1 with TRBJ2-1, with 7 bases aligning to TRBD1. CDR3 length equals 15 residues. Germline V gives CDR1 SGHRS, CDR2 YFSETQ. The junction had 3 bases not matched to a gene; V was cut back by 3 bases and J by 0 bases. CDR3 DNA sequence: TGCGCCAGCAGCTCGACAGGGAGCTCCTACAATGAGCAGTTCTTC. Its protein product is CASSSTGSSYNEQFF.

The CDR3 region is CASSEGTSNQPQHF. Written as DNA, the CDR3 is TGTGCCAGCAGCGAGGGGACGAGCAATCAGCCCCAGCATTTT. The chain has TRBV6-1 and TRBJ1-5; a weak D match, TRBD1 (5 bases). The V and J ends lost 6 bases and 1 base respectively, with 10 bases between them. This CDR3 spans 14 amino acids. Germline-derived CDR1 and CDR2 are MNHNS and SASEGT.

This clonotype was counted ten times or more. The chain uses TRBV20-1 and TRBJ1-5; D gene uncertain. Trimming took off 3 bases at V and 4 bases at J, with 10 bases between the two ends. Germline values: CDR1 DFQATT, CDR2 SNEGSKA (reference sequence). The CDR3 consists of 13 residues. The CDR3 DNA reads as TGCAGTGCTAGGTCCAGGCCTAATCAGCCCCAGCATTTT. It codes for CSARSRPNQPQHF.

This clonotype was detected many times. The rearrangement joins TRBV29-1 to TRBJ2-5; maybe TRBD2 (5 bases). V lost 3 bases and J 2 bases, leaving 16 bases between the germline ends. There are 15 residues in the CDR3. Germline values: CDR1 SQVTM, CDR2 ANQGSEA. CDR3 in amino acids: CSVERWAGRQETQYF. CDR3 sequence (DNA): TGCAGCGTTGAGAGATGGGCGGGCAGACAAGAGACCCAGTACTTC.

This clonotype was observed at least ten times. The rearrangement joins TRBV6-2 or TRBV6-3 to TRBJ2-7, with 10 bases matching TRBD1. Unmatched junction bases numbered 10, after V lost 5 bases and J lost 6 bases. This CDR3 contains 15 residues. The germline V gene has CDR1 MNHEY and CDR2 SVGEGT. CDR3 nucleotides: TGTGCCAGCAGTGATGACAGGGGGCAATTTATCGAGCAGTACTTC. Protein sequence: CASSDDRGQFIEQYF.

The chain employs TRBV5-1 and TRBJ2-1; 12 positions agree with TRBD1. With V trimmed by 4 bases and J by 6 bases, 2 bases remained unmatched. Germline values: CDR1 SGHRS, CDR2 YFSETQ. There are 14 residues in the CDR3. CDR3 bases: TGCGCCAGCAGCCCGGGACAGGGGGCCAATGAGCAGTTCTTC. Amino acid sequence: CASSPGQGANEQFF.